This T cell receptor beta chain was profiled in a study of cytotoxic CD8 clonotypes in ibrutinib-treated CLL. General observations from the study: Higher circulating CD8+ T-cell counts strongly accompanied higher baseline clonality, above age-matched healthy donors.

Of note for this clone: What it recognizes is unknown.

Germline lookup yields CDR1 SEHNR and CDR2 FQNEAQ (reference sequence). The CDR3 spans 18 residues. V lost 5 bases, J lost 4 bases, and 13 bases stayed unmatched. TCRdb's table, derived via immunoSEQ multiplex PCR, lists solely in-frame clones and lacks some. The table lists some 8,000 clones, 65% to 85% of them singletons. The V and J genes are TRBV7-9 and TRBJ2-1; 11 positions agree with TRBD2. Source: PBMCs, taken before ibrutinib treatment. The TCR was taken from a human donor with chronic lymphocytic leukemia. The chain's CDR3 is CASSPPFRLAGSYNEQFF. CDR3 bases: TGTGCCAGCAGCCCACCCTTTCGACTAGCGGGATCATACAATGAGCAGTTCTTC.